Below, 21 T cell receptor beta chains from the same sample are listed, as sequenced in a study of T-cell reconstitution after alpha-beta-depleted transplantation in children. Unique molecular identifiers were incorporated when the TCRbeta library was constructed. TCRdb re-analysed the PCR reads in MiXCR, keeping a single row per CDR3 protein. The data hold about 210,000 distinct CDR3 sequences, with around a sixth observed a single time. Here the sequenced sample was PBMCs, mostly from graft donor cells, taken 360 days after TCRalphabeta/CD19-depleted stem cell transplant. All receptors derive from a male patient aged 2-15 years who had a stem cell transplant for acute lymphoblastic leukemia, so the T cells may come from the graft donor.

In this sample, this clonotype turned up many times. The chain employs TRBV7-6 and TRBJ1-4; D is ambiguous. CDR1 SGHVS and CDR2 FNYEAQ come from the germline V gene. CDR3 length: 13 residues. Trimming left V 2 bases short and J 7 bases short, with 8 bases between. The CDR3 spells CASSLTGSEKLFF. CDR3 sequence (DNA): TGTGCCAGCAGCTTAACTGGTAGTGAAAAACTGTTTTTT.

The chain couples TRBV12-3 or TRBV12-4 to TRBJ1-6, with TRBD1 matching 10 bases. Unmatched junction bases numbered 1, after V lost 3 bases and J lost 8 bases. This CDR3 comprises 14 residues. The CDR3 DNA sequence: TGTGCCAGCAGTTTGGGACAGGGGTATTCACCCCTCCACTTT. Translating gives CASSLGQGYSPLHF.

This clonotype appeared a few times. The DNA for the CDR3 is TGTGCCAGCAGCTTATTTGGGGGGAGCACTGAAGCTTTCTTT. Protein product: CASSLFGGSTEAFF. The rearrangement joins TRBV7-2 to TRBJ1-1; maybe TRBD1 (5 bases). CDR3 length equals 14 residues. Trimming left V 2 bases short and J 4 bases short, with 11 bases between. Germline V gene sequence: CDR1 SGHTA, CDR2 FQGNSA. Filled out from reference TRBV7-2 and TRBJ1-1, the complete variable domain reads GAGVSQSPSNKVTEKGKDVELRCDPISGHTALYWYRQSLGQGLEFLIYFQGNSAPDKSGLPSDRFSAERTGGSVSTLTIQRTQQEDSAVYLCASSLFGGSTEAFFGQGTRLTVV.

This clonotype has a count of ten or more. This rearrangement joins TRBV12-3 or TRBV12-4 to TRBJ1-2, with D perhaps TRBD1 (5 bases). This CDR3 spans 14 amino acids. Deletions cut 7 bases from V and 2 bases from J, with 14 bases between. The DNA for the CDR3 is TGTGCCAGCACAAAACTCGGGGCGAACTATGGCTACACCTTC. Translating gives CASTKLGANYGYTF.

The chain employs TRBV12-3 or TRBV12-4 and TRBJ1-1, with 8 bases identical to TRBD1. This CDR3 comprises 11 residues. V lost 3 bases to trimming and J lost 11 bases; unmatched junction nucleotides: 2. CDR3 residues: CASSFRQGAFF. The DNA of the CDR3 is TGTGCCAGCAGTTTCCGACAGGGGGCTTTCTTT.

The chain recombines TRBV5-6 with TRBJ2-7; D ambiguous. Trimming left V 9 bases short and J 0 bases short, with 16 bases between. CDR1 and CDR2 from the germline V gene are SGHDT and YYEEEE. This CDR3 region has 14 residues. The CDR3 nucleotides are TGTGCCATGGACCCCCTGCAGCGCTCCTACGAGCAGTACTTC. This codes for CAMDPLQRSYEQYF.

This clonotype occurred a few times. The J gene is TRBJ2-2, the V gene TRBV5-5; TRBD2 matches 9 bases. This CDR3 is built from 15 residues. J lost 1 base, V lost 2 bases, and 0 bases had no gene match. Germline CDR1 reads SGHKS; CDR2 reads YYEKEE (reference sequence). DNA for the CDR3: TGTGCCAGCAGCTTAGCGGGGGGGAACACCGGGGAGCTGTTTTTT. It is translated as CASSLAGGNTGELFF. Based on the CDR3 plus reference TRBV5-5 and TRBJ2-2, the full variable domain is DAGVTQSPTHLIKTRGQQVTLRCSPISGHKSVSWYQQVLGQGPQFIFQYYEKEERGRGNFPDRFSARQFPNYSSELNVNALLLGDSALYLCASSLAGGNTGELFFGEGSRLTVL.

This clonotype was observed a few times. CDR3 coding DNA: TGTGCCAGCAGCTTATTTCTCCCCGATGATTCCACCATATATTTT. Protein sequence: CASSLFLPDDSTIYF. J is TRBJ1-3 and V is TRBV7-8; D unclear. Germline V lookup: CDR1 SGHVS, CDR2 FQNEAQ. V was cut by 2 bases and J by 9 bases, with 17 bases left in between. The CDR3 has 15 residues. Variable domain in full (rest from reference TRBV7-8 and TRBJ1-3): GAGVSQSPRYKVAKRGQDVALRCDPISGHVSLFWYQQALGQGPEFLTYFQNEAQLDKSGLPSDRFFAERPEGSVSTLKIQRTQQEDSAVYLCASSLFLPDDSTIYFGEGSWLTVV.

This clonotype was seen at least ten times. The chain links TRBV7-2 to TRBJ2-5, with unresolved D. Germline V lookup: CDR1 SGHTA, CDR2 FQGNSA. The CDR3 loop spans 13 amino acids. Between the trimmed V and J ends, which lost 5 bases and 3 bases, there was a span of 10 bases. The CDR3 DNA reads TGTGCCAGCAGCCCTAGGCTAAAAGAGACCCAGTACTTC. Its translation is CASSPRLKETQYF.

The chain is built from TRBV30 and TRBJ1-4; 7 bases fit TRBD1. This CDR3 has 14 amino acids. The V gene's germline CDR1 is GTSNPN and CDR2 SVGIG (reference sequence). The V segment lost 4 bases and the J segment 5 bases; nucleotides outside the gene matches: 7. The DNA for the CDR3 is TGTGCCTGGACTTCGGGGACAGAGAATGAAAAACTGTTTTTT. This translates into CAWTSGTENEKLFF.

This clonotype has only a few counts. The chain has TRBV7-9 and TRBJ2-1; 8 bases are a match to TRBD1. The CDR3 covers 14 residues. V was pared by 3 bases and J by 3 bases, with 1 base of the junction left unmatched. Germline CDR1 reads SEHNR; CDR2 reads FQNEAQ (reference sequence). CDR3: CASSLDRVYNEQFF. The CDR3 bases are TGTGCCAGCAGCTTGGACAGGGTCTACAATGAGCAGTTCTTC.

CDR3 sequence reads: CASSAAGTGLQPQHF. CDR3 DNA: TGTGCCAGCAGCGCAGCCGGGACAGGGCTTCAGCCCCAGCATTTT. The rearrangement links TRBV7-8 to TRBJ1-5, with 9 bases aligning to TRBD1. The CDR3 consists of 15 residues. V gave up 5 bases and J gave up 6 bases; unmatched junction bases: 8. The germline gives CDR1 SGHVS, CDR2 FQNEAQ.

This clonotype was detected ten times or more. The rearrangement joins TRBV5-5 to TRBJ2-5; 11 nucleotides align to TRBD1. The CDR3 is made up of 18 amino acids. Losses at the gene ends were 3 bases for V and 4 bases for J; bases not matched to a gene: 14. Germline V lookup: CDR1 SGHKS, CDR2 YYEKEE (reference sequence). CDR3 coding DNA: TGTGCCAGCAGCTCGTACGTCGGACAGGGGGCTAGAAGAGAGACCCAGTACTTC. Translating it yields CASSSYVGQGARRETQYF.

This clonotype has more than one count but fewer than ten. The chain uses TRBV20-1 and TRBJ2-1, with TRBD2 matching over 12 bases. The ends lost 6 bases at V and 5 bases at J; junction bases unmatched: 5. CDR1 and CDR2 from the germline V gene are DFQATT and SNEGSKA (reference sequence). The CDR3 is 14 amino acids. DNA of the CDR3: TGCAGTGCAACGACTAGCGGGAGTCACAATGAGCAGTTCTTC. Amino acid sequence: CSATTSGSHNEQFF.

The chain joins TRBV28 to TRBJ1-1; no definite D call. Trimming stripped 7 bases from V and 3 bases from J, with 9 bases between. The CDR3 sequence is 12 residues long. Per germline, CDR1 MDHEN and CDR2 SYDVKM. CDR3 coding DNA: TGTGCCAGCAAATTGAGTGACACTGAAGCTTTCTTT. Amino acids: CASKLSDTEAFF.

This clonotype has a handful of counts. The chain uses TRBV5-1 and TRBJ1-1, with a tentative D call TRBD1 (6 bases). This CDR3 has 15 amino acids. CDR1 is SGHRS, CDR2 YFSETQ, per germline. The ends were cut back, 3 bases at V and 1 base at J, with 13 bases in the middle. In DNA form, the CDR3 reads TGCGCCAGCAGCTCAGGGGTTGGGCCGAACACTGAAGCTTTCTTT. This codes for CASSSGVGPNTEAFF.

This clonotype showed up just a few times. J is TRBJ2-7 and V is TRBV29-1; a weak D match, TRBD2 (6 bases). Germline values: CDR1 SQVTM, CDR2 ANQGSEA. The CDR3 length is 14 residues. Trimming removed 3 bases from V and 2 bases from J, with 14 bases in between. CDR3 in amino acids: CSVELLGGPYEQYF. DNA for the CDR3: TGCAGCGTTGAGCTTCTCGGGGGACCCTACGAGCAGTACTTC.

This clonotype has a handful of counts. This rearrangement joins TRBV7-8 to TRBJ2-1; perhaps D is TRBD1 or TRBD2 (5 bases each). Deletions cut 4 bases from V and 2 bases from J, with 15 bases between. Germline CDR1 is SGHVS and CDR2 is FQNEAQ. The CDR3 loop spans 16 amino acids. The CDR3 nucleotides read TGTGCCAGCAGCTCAACTTGGGACGGTGCCTACAATGAGCAGTTCTTC. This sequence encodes CASSSTWDGAYNEQFF.

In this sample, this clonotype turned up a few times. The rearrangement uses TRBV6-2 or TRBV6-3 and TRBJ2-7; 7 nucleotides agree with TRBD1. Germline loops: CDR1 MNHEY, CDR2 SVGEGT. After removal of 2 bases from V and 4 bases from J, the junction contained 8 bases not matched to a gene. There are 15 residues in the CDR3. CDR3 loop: CASSYPDRTPYEQYF. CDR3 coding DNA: TGTGCCAGCAGTTACCCGGACAGGACCCCGTACGAGCAGTACTTC.

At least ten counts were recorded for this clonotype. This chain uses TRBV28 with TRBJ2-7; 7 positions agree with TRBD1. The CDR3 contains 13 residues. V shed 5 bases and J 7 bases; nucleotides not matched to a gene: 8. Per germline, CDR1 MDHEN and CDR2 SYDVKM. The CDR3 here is CASSRQGVREQYF. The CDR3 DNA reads TGTGCCAGCAGTCGCCAGGGGGTTAGGGAGCAGTACTTC.

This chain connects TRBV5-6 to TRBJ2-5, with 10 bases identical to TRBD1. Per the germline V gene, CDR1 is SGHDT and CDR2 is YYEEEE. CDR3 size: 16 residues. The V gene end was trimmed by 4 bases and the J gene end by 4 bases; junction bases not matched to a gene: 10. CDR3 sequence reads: CASSPQLRTGGETQYF. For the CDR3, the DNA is TGTGCCAGCAGCCCGCAACTTCGGACAGGGGGAGAGACCCAGTACTTC.